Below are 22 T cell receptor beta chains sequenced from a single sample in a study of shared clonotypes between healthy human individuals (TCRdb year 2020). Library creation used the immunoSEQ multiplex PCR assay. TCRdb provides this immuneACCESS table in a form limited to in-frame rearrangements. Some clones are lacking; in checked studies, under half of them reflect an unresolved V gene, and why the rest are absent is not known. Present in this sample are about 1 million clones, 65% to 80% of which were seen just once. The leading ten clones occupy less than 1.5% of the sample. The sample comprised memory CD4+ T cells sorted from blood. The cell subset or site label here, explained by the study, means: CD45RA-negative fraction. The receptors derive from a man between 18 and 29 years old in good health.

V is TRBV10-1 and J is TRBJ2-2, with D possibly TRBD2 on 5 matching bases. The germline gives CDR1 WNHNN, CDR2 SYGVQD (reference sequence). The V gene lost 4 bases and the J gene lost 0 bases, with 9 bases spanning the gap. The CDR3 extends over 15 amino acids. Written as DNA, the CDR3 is TGCGCCAGCAGTGGGAGCGGTGCGAACACCGGGGAGCTGTTTTTT. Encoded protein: CASSGSGANTGELFF.

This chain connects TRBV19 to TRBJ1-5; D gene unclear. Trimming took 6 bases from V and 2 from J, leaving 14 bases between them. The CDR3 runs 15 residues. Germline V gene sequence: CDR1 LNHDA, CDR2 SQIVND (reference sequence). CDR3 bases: TGTGCCAGTAGGATCGGGTCCCAGGGCAATCAGCCCCAGCATTTT. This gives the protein CASRIGSQGNQPQHF.

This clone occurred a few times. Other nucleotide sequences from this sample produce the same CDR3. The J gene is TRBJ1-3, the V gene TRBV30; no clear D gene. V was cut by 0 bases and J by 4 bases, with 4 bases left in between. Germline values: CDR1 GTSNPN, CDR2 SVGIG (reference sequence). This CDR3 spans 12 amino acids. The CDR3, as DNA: TGTGCCTGGAGTGTGGGAGGAAACACCATATATTTT. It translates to CAWSVGGNTIYF.

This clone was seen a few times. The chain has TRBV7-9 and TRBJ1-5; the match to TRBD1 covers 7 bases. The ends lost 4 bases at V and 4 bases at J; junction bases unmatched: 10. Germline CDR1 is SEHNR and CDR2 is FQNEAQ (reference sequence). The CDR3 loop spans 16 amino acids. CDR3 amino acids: CASSSSSAGQNQPQHF. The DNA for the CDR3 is TGTGCCAGCAGCTCCAGCTCGGCGGGACAGAATCAGCCCCAGCATTTT.

The CDR3 region has the DNA TGTGCCAGCAGTTACTCACGCCAGGGGTATTCACCCCTCCACTTT. It specifies CASSYSRQGYSPLHF. The gene calls are TRBV6-5 and TRBJ1-6; D is perhaps TRBD1 (6 bases). The CDR3 has 15 amino acids. The germline gives CDR1 MNHEY, CDR2 SVGAGI. V gave up 0 bases and J gave up 8 bases, with 11 bases separating them.

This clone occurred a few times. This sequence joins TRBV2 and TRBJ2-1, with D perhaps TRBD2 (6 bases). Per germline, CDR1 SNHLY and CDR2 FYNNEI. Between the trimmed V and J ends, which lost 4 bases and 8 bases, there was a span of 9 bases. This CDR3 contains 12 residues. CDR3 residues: CASSVTSHEQFF. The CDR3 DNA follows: TGTGCCAGCAGTGTAACTAGCCATGAGCAGTTCTTC. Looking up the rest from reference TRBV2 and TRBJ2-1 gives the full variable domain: EPEVTQTPSHQVTQMGQEVILRCVPISNHLYFYWYRQILGQKVEFLVSFYNNEISEKSEIFDDQFSVERPDGSNFTLKIRSTKLEDSAMYFCASSVTSHEQFFGPGTRLTVL.

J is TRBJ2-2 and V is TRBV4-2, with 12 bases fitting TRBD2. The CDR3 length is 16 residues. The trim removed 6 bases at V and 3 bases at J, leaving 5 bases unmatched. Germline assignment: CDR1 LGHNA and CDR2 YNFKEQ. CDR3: CASRASGGAYTGELFF. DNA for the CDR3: TGTGCCAGCAGGGCTAGCGGGGGGGCCTACACCGGGGAGCTGTTTTTT.

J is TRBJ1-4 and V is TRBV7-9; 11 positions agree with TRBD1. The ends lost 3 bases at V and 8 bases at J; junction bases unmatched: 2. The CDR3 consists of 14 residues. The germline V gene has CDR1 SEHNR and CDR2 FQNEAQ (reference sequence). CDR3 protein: CASSFGQGAEKLFF. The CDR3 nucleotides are TGTGCCAGCAGCTTCGGACAGGGGGCGGAAAAACTGTTTTTT.

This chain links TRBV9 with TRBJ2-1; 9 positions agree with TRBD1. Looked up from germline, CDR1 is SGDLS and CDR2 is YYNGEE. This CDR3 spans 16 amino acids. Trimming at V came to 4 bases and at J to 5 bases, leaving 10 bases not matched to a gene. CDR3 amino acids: CASSPRGGQGNNEQFF. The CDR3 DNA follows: TGTGCCAGCAGCCCAAGAGGGGGACAGGGCAACAATGAGCAGTTCTTC.

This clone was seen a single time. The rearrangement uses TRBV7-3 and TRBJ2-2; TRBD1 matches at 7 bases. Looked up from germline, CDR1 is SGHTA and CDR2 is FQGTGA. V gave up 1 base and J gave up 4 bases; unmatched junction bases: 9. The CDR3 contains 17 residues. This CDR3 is CASSLIQGPQGTGELFF. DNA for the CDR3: TGTGCCAGCAGCTTAATACAGGGGCCGCAGGGCACCGGGGAGCTGTTTTTT.

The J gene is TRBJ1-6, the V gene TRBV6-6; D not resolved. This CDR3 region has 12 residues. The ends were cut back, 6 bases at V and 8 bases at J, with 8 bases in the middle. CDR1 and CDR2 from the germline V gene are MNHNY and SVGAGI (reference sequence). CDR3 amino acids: CASRGGDSPLHF. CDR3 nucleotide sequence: TGTGCCAGCAGGGGTGGGGATTCACCCCTCCACTTT.

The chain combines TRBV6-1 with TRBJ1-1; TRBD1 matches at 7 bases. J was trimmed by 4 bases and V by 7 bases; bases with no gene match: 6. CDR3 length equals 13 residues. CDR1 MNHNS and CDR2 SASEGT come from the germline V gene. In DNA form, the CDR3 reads TGTGCCAGCATTACAGGGGATTCCACTGAAGCTTTCTTT. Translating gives CASITGDSTEAFF.

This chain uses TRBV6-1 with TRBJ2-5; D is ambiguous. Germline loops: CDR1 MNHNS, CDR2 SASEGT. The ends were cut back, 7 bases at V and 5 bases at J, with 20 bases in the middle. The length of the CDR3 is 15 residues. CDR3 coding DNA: TGTGCCAGCACGAGTAGGAGATCCCAGAAGGAGACCCAGTACTTC. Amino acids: CASTSRRSQKETQYF.

The CDR3, as DNA: TGTGCCAGCAGCTTAGAAGTACTTTCATCCGATGGCTACACCTTC. Translated, it gives CASSLEVLSSDGYTF. This chain connects TRBV7-9 to TRBJ1-2, with D uncertain. Trimming left V 1 base short and J 6 bases short, with 15 bases between. CDR3 length: 15 amino acids. Germline V CDR1 and CDR2: SEHNR, FQNEAQ (reference sequence).

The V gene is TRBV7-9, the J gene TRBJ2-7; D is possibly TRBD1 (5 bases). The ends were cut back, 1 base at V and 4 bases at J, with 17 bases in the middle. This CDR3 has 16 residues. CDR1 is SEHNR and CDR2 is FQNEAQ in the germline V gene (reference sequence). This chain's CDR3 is CASSLEVVGAKYEQYF. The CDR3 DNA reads TGTGCCAGCAGCTTAGAGGTGGTAGGGGCCAAGTACGAGCAGTACTTC.

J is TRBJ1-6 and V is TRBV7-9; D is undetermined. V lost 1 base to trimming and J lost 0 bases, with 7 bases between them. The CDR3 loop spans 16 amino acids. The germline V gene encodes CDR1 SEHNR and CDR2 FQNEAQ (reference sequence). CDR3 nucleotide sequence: TGTGCCAGCAGCTTAGGTGGAAGCTCCTATAATTCACCCCTCCACTTT. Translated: CASSLGGSSYNSPLHF.

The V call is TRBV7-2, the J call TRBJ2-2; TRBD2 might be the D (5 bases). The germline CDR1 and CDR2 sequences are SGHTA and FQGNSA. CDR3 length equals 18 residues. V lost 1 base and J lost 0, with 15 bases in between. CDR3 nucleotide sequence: TGTGCCAGCAGCTTAGTGGGAGCCCAAAAAGCGAACACCGGGGAGCTGTTTTTT. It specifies CASSLVGAQKANTGELFF.

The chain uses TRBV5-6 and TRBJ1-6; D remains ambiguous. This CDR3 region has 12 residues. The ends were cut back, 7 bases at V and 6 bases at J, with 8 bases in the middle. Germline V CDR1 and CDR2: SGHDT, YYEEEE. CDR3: CASPLPNSPLHF. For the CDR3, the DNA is TGTGCCAGCCCTCTCCCTAATTCACCCCTCCACTTT. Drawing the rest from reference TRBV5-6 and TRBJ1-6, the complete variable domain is DAGVTQSPTHLIKTRGQQVTLRCSPKSGHDTVSWYQQALGQGPQFIFQYYEEEERQRGNFPDRFSGHQFPNYSSELNVNALLLGDSALYLCASPLPNSPLHFGNGTRLTVT.

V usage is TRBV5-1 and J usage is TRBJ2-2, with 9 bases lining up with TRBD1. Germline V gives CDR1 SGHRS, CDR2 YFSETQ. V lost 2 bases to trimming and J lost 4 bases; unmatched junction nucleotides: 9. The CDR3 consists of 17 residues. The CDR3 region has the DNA TGCGCCAGCAGCTTCATGCCGGGACAGGGTTCCACCGGGGAGCTGTTTTTT. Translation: CASSFMPGQGSTGELFF.

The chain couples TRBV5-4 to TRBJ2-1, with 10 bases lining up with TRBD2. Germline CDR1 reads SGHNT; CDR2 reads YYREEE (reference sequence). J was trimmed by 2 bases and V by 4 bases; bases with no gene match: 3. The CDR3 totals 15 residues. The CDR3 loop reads CASSLGTSAYNEQFF. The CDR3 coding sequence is TGTGCCAGCAGCCTCGGGACTAGCGCCTACAATGAGCAGTTCTTC.

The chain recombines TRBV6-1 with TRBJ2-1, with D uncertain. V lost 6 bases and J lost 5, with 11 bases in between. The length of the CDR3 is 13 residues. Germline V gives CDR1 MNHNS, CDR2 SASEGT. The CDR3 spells CASSIWQNNEQFF. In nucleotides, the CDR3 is TGTGCCAGCAGCATCTGGCAAAACAATGAGCAGTTCTTC.

The CDR3 protein is CASSSLTSDIQYF. CDR3 nucleotides: TGTGCCAGCAGCTCACTTACTTCAGACATTCAGTACTTC. This chain connects TRBV7-9 to TRBJ2-4, with no clear D. The CDR3 covers 13 residues. V was cut by 4 bases and J by 8 bases, with 12 bases left in between. CDR1 is SEHNR, CDR2 FQNEAQ, per germline (reference sequence).